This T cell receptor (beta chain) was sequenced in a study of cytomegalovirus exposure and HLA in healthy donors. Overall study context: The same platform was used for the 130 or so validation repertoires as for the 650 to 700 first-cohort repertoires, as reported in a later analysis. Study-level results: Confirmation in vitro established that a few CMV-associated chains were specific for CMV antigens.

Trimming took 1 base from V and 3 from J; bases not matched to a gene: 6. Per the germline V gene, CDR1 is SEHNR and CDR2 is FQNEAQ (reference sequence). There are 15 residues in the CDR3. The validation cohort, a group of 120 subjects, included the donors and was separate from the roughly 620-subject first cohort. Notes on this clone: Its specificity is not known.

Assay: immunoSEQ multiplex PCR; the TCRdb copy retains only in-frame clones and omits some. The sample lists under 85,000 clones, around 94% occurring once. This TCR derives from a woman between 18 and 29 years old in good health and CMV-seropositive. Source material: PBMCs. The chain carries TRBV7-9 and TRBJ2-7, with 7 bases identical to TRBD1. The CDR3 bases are TGTGCCAGCAGCTTAGGACCAGGGGGTAGCTACGAGCAGTACTTC. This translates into CASSLGPGGSYEQYF.